A single sample gave rise to the 10 T cell receptor beta chains below, sequenced in a study of CD8+CD57+ T cells in acquired aplastic anemia (dated by TCRdb to 2016 to 2019). Sequencer: Illumina HiSeq 2000. Genomic DNA was used as template for profiling of TCR beta VDJ combinations and CDR3 sequences. The public reads were reprocessed in TCRdb via fastp at Q25 and MiXCR, keeping in-frame beta chains. Rows matching on CDR3 protein sequence are summarized as one entry with the most common DNA and genes. Counted in this sample were 400,000 to 500,000 distinct CDR3 sequences; just under 70% of them appeared once. The leading ten clones occupy around 4% of the sample. The sequencing input was sorted CD4+, CD8+, or CD8+CD57+ T cells (not recorded which) from PBMCs. Receptors originate from a human donor in good health, serving as a control.

CDR3 loop: CASIAPRPGTGYRNYEQYF. The CDR3 coding sequence is TGTGCCAGCATCGCGCCGCGTCCCGGGACAGGGTATAGGAACTACGAGCAGTACTTC. The J gene is TRBJ2-7, the V gene TRBV5-8, with 9 nucleotides matching TRBD1. This CDR3 has 19 residues. V lost 6 bases to trimming and J lost 3 bases; unmatched junction nucleotides: 22. Per germline, CDR1 SGHTS and CDR2 YDEGEE.

A note on this clonotype: The germline gene is not matched at one end of the junction; a read error may be the cause. This chain joins TRBV7-2 and TRBJ2-7; 11 nucleotides line up with TRBD2. Germline assignment: CDR1 SGHTA and CDR2 FQGNSA. The CDR3 has 16 residues. The CDR3 is CASSPLASGRTSEQYF. The CDR3 bases are TGCGCCAGCAGCCCCCTCGCTAGCGGGAGGACCTCCGAGCAGTACTTC.

Details on this clonotype: A read error may account for a junction end that differs from germline. The chain recombines TRBV7-2 with TRBJ2-5; 10 nucleotides line up with TRBD1. The germline V gene has CDR1 SGHTA and CDR2 FQGNSA. There are 14 residues in the CDR3. CDR3 DNA: TGTGCCAGCAGCCCAGGCGGGCGACAGGGGGCCAGTGAATTC. This codes for CASSPGGRQGASEF.

This clonotype was found many times. CDR3: CASSQGVGGELFF. CDR3 bases: TGCGCCAGCAGCCAAGGGGTTGGCGGGGAGCTGTTTTTT. The chain carries TRBV4-1 and TRBJ2-2, with D hard to call. The CDR3 length is 13 residues. V was shortened by 1 base and J by 7 bases, with 7 bases between the two germline ends. The V gene's germline CDR1 is MGHRA and CDR2 YSYEKL.

This clonotype has a handful of counts. A much more abundant neighbour one base away suggests this may be a read error. The chain joins TRBV20-1 to TRBJ1-3, with TRBD1 identical over 10 bases. The CDR3 spans 15 residues. Per germline, CDR1 DFQATT and CDR2 SNEGSKA (reference sequence). The CDR3 loop reads CSAYIRDRGSNIIYF. For the CDR3, the DNA is TGCAGTGCTTACATCCGGGACAGGGGTTCGAACATCATATATTTT.

V is TRBV2 and J is TRBJ2-6, with 7 bases aligning to TRBD1. V trimming: 6 bases; J trimming: 4 bases; junction bases outside the gene matches: 15. Per the germline V gene, CDR1 is SNHLY and CDR2 is FYNNEI. CDR3 size: 18 residues. The CDR3 sequence is CASSPMTGKVSGANVLTF. In nucleotides, the CDR3 is TGTGCCAGCAGCCCGATGACAGGGAAGGTCTCCGGGGCCAACGTCCTGACTTTC.

This clonotype was counted once. The chain employs TRBV20-1 and TRBJ2-1; the D gene is possibly TRBD1 (5 bases). Trimming took off 0 bases at V and 16 bases at J, with 13 bases between the two ends. Germline-derived CDR1 and CDR2 are DFQATT and SNEGSKA (reference sequence). The CDR3 loop spans 11 amino acids. The CDR3 reads CSAREVNRQFF. Written as DNA, the CDR3 is TGCAGTGCTAGAGAGGTTAACAGGCAATTCTTC.

This chain joins TRBV20-1 and TRBJ2-7; 13 bases map to TRBD2. The trim removed 5 bases at V and 2 bases at J, leaving 3 bases unmatched. This CDR3 is 14 amino acids long. Germline V CDR1 and CDR2: DFQATT, SNEGSKA (reference sequence). CDR3 loop: CSAQTSGGPYEQYF. The CDR3 DNA sequence: TGCAGTGCTCAGACTAGCGGGGGGCCCTACGAGCAGTACTTC.

The chain couples TRBV9 to TRBJ2-7; the D gene is possibly TRBD2 (7 bases). Trimming shortened V by 4 bases and J by 5 bases, and 25 bases separated the two germline ends. This CDR3 contains 17 residues. In germline, CDR1 is SGDLS, CDR2 YYNGEE. The CDR3 nucleotides read TGTGCCAGCAGCCCCACCCTCCGGGGGGCATGGAAAGACGAGCAGTACTTC. Amino acid sequence: CASSPTLRGAWKDEQYF.

This clonotype was observed at least ten times. The J gene is TRBJ2-1, the V gene TRBV4-2; 9 bases line up with TRBD2. The trim removed 4 bases at V and 7 bases at J, leaving 14 bases unmatched. The CDR3 totals 17 residues. Germline V gene lookup returns CDR1 LGHNA and CDR2 YNFKEQ. CDR3: CASSPEVRAGGLNEQFF. As DNA, the CDR3 is TGTGCCAGCAGCCCGGAGGTTCGGGCGGGGGGGTTGAATGAGCAGTTCTTC.